Here is one T cell receptor beta chain with its context. Antigen: not known. Pooled in the analysis were second doses at about 4 or about 12 weeks. This specimen belongs to a study of T cell responses to AZD1222 COVID-19 vaccine. Study-level findings and limits: Donors in the cohort were predominantly white British and more often female, and clonal diversity was possibly underestimated. Vaccination with two AZD1222 doses was followed by a rise in Spike-specific TCR breadth and depth. At 160-218 and 743-854, vaccine-associated CD4 TCRs were dominant, and they spanned spike.

V was pared by 2 bases and J by 5 bases, with 10 bases of the junction left unmatched. Germline lookup yields CDR1 MGHRA and CDR2 YSYEKL. This CDR3 is 17 amino acids long. Profiling relied on immunoSEQ multiplex PCR, and the TCRdb table lists in-frame clones only, not all of them. The data hold around 99,000 clones, with 80% to 95% observed a single time. The TCR comes from an adult who received the AZD1222 COVID-19 vaccine. The V gene is TRBV4-1, the J gene TRBJ2-3; 10 bases match TRBD2. The source material was peripheral blood, sampled 28 days after the second AZD1222 dose. The CDR3 coding sequence is TGCGCCAGCAGCCAATCCTCAGGGGGACTAGCGAAAGATACGCAGTATTTT. It translates to CASSQSSGGLAKDTQYF.